The 24 T cell receptor beta chains given below trace back to one sample, sequenced in a study of blood T cell repertoires in COVID-19. TCRdb's table, derived via immunoSEQ multiplex PCR, lists solely in-frame clones and lacks some. The sample shows about 32,000 clones, about 92% of them seen only once. Specimen: peripheral blood. All receptors come from a male donor with active COVID-19.

The chain couples TRBV5-4 to TRBJ1-6; D is perhaps TRBD1 (6 bases). The V gene lost 4 bases and the J gene lost 4 bases, with 9 bases spanning the gap. CDR3 length: 14 amino acids. The germline CDR1 and CDR2 sequences are SGHNT and YYREEE (reference sequence). The CDR3 sequence is CASSTDRYNSPLHF. The CDR3, as DNA: TGTGCCAGCAGCACGGACAGATATAATTCACCCCTCCACTTT. The whole variable domain, filled in from reference TRBV5-4 and TRBJ1-6, reads ETGVTQSPTHLIKTRGQQVTLRCSSQSGHNTVSWYQQALGQGPQFIFQYYREEENGRGNFPPRFSGLQFPNYSSELNVNALELDDSALYLCASSTDRYNSPLHFGNGTRLTVT.

V is TRBV7-9 and J is TRBJ2-3; the match to TRBD2 covers 12 bases. The CDR3 runs to 17 residues. V lost 2 bases, J lost 5 bases, and 8 bases stayed unmatched. CDR1 is SEHNR and CDR2 is FQNEAQ in the germline V gene (reference sequence). The CDR3 coding sequence is TGTGCCAGCAGCTTAAGGGCTAGCGGGGGGGCCGGAGATACGCAGTATTTT. Protein sequence: CASSLRASGGAGDTQYF.

The genes are TRBV11-3 and TRBJ1-1, with D tentatively TRBD1 (5 bases). The CDR3 loop spans 12 amino acids. Trimming cost V 5 bases and J 6 bases, with 10 bases left between them. CDR1 SGHNT and CDR2 YENEEA come from the germline V gene. CDR3 in DNA: TGTGCCAGCAGCAAACCAGGGTCTGAAGCTTTCTTT. Amino acids: CASSKPGSEAFF. Together with reference TRBV11-3 and TRBJ1-1, the CDR3 gives the full variable domain: EAGVVQSPRYKIIEKKQPVAFWCNPISGHNTLYWYLQNLGQGPELLIRYENEEAVDDSQLPKDRFSAERLKGVDSTLKIQPAELGDSAVYLCASSKPGSEAFFGQGTRLTVV.

The chain employs TRBV7-6 and TRBJ1-2; TRBD1 matches 8 bases. Germline V gene data show CDR1 as SGHVS and CDR2 as FNYEAQ. J gave up 2 bases and V 5 bases, and 4 bases lay outside the gene matches. CDR3 length equals 14 residues. The CDR3 protein is CASSPRTGNYGYTF. The CDR3 bases are TGTGCCAGCAGCCCTCGGACAGGGAACTATGGCTACACCTTC.

The rearrangement joins TRBV3-1 (or the pseudogene TRBV3-2) to TRBJ1-2, with D unclear. V gave up 0 bases and J gave up 8 bases, with 7 bases separating them. The CDR3 has 12 residues. CDR1 and CDR2 (germline): LGHDT, YNNKEL (reference sequence). In DNA form, the CDR3 reads TGTGCCAGCAGCCAAGATGGAGTGGGCTACACCTTC. Its translation is CASSQDGVGYTF.

The gene calls are TRBV11-2 and TRBJ2-7; possibly TRBD2 for D (5 bases). V lost 1 base, J lost 7 bases, and 17 bases lay in between. CDR3 length: 15 residues. Germline lookup yields CDR1 SGHAT and CDR2 FQNNGV. This CDR3 is CASSLATRPLGEQYF. The CDR3 nucleotides are TGTGCCAGCAGCTTAGCTACTAGACCTTTGGGTGAGCAGTACTTC.

J is TRBJ1-3 and V is TRBV29-1, with D possibly matching TRBD1 (5 bases). Germline V gene sequence: CDR1 SQVTM, CDR2 ANQGSEA. CDR3 length equals 13 residues. V was pared by 6 bases and J by 0 bases, with 9 bases between. The CDR3 bases are TGCAGCGTGATGGACATCTCTGGAAACACCATATATTTT. Protein product: CSVMDISGNTIYF.

The genes are TRBV9 and TRBJ2-1; D is possibly TRBD2 (5 bases). This CDR3 region has 14 residues. Germline V gene sequence: CDR1 SGDLS, CDR2 YYNGEE. V gave up 0 bases and J gave up 9 bases, with 13 bases separating them. The CDR3 sequence: CASSVEASIGEQFF. DNA for the CDR3: TGTGCCAGCAGCGTAGAGGCTAGCATTGGTGAGCAGTTCTTC.

The chain recombines TRBV7-9 with TRBJ2-1, with TRBD2 matching over 14 bases. CDR3 length: 16 residues. The trim removed 6 bases at V and 7 bases at J, leaving 8 bases unmatched. Germline assignment: CDR1 SEHNR and CDR2 FQNEAQ (reference sequence). In nucleotides, the CDR3 is TGTGCCAGCAGTGCGACTAGCGGGGGGGCATTTAATGAGCAGTTCTTC. This encodes CASSATSGGAFNEQFF.

The chain uses TRBV6-5 and TRBJ2-5; TRBD2 matches 7 bases. Germline trimming cut 9 bases from V and 5 bases from J; bases unmatched to any gene: 15. This CDR3 spans 15 amino acids. Germline CDR1 and CDR2: MNHEY and SVGAGI. DNA for the CDR3: TGTGCCAGTAAAGCCCACTCCGGGGGGAAGGAGACCCAGTACTTC. This gives the protein CASKAHSGGKETQYF.

CDR3 loop: CASSRGTTDTEAFF. Written as DNA, the CDR3 is TGTGCCAGCAGCAGGGGCACTACGGACACTGAAGCTTTCTTT. This rearrangement joins TRBV5-4 to TRBJ1-1; the D gene is possibly TRBD1 (5 bases). CDR3 size: 14 residues. CDR1 and CDR2 from the germline V gene are SGHNT and YYREEE (reference sequence). V was shortened by 4 bases and J by 3 bases, with 13 bases between the two germline ends. Using reference TRBV5-4 and TRBJ1-1 for the parts outside the CDR3, the full variable domain is ETGVTQSPTHLIKTRGQQVTLRCSSQSGHNTVSWYQQALGQGPQFIFQYYREEENGRGNFPPRFSGLQFPNYSSELNVNALELDDSALYLCASSRGTTDTEAFFGQGTRLTVV.

The rearrangement links TRBV7-9 to TRBJ2-3, with D hard to call. The germline V and J ends were trimmed by 5 bases and 2 bases, with 5 bases remaining between them. CDR1 is SEHNR, CDR2 FQNEAQ, per germline (reference sequence). The CDR3 loop spans 12 amino acids. Here the CDR3 reads CASSPFTDTQYF. The CDR3 region has the DNA TGTGCCAGCAGCCCATTCACAGATACGCAGTATTTT.

The chain employs TRBV5-6 and TRBJ1-1; TRBD1 is a possible D gene (5 bases). CDR3 length: 12 residues. Germline V gives CDR1 SGHDT, CDR2 YYEEEE. Trimming pared 1 base from V and 11 bases from J, leaving 12 bases between. As DNA, the CDR3 is TGTGCCAGCAGCTTGACCTGGGGGGGGGCTTTCTTT. Translation: CASSLTWGGAFF.

The chain links TRBV5-1 to TRBJ1-1; possible D gene TRBD1, 5 bases. Trimming removed 4 bases from V and 3 bases from J, with 16 bases in between. Germline V lookup: CDR1 SGHRS, CDR2 YFSETQ. The length of the CDR3 is 15 residues. CDR3 in DNA: TGCGCCAGCAGCCCCAGACCGGGACTCTACACTGAAGCTTTCTTT. It yields the protein CASSPRPGLYTEAFF.

The chain carries TRBV5-1 and TRBJ2-1; 8 positions agree with TRBD2. The junction had 10 bases not matched to a gene; V was cut back by 6 bases and J by 2 bases. CDR1 is SGHRS and CDR2 is YFSETQ in the germline V gene. This CDR3 is 16 amino acids long. The CDR3 sequence: CASTPQGGGPYNEQFF. The CDR3 nucleotides are TGCGCCAGCACCCCACAAGGCGGGGGGCCCTACAATGAGCAGTTCTTC.

The chain combines TRBV6-6 with TRBJ1-2, with TRBD1 matching 12 bases. The CDR3 covers 16 residues. Germline V CDR1 and CDR2: MNHNY, SVGAGI (reference sequence). V shed 7 bases and J 5 bases; nucleotides not matched to a gene: 11. The CDR3 DNA is TGTGCCAGCATCCTGTCCGGGACAGGGGGCGCTTATGGCTACACCTTC. It translates to CASILSGTGGAYGYTF.

The chain joins TRBV27 to TRBJ2-7, with D unresolved. Trimming pared 5 bases from V and 7 bases from J, leaving 12 bases between. This CDR3 contains 12 residues. Germline V lookup: CDR1 MNHEY, CDR2 SMNVEV (reference sequence). CDR3 sequence reads: CASSRGGMEQYF. CDR3 bases: TGTGCCAGCAGTCGAGGCGGAATGGAGCAGTACTTC.

V and J are TRBV6-2 or TRBV6-3 and TRBJ2-2; possible D gene TRBD1, 5 bases. The CDR3 consists of 16 residues. V was shortened by 2 bases and J by 5 bases, with 15 bases between the two germline ends. Germline V gene data show CDR1 as MNHEY and CDR2 as SVGEGT. DNA of the CDR3: TGTGCCAGCAGTTACGGTCGGCAGGGATGGACCGGGGAGCTGTTTTTT. Amino acid sequence: CASSYGRQGWTGELFF.

The chain couples TRBV12-3 or TRBV12-4 to TRBJ1-5; no clear D gene. The CDR3 is made up of 12 amino acids. Trimming removed 8 bases from V and 6 bases from J, with 11 bases in between. CDR3 sequence reads: CASRQVGQPQHF. The CDR3 nucleotides read TGTGCCAGCCGTCAGGTGGGTCAGCCCCAGCATTTT.

The chain carries TRBV7-8 and TRBJ1-5; 9 bases align to TRBD1. CDR3 length: 15 residues. CDR1 is SGHVS and CDR2 is FQNEAQ in the germline V gene. Losses at the gene ends were 4 bases for V and 7 bases for J; bases not matched to a gene: 8. CDR3 protein: CASSWANRGQQPQHF. The CDR3 nucleotides read TGTGCCAGCAGCTGGGCGAACAGGGGGCAACAGCCCCAGCATTTT. Using reference TRBV7-8 and TRBJ1-5 for the parts outside the CDR3, the full variable domain is GAGVSQSPRYKVAKRGQDVALRCDPISGHVSLFWYQQALGQGPEFLTYFQNEAQLDKSGLPSDRFFAERPEGSVSTLKIQRTQQEDSAVYLCASSWANRGQQPQHFGDGTRLSIL.

The chain employs TRBV14 and TRBJ1-3; D is ambiguous. CDR3 length: 13 residues. The ends were cut back, 8 bases at V and 2 bases at J, with 10 bases in the middle. Germline V gives CDR1 SGHDN, CDR2 FVKESK. DNA for the CDR3: TGTGCCAGCGCGACATTCGCTGGAAACACCATATATTTT. Amino acid sequence: CASATFAGNTIYF.

The chain combines TRBV7-2 with TRBJ2-7; no definite D call. CDR3 size: 13 residues. The germline gives CDR1 SGHTA, CDR2 FQGNSA. V lost 1 base, J lost 4 bases, and 8 bases lay in between. CDR3: CASSLERFYEQYF. For the CDR3, the DNA is TGTGCCAGCAGCTTAGAACGGTTTTACGAGCAGTACTTC. Based on the CDR3 plus reference TRBV7-2 and TRBJ2-7, the full variable domain is GAGVSQSPSNKVTEKGKDVELRCDPISGHTALYWYRQSLGQGLEFLIYFQGNSAPDKSGLPSDRFSAERTGGSVSTLTIQRTQQEDSAVYLCASSLERFYEQYFGPGTRLTVT.

This chain connects TRBV7-8 to TRBJ1-1; TRBD1 agrees at 11 bases. The CDR3 extends over 17 amino acids. CDR1 is SGHVS and CDR2 is FQNEAQ in the germline V gene. Losses at the gene ends were 5 bases for V and 1 base for J; bases not matched to a gene: 9. DNA of the CDR3: TGTGCCAGCAGCGCACCTGGACAGGGGGCAGGGAACACTGAAGCTTTCTTT. Its translation: CASSAPGQGAGNTEAFF.

In DNA, the CDR3 is TGCGCCAGCAGCCAACCGACTAGCGGGGGGCCCAGCTCCTACAATGAGCAGTTCTTC. This encodes CASSQPTSGGPSSYNEQFF. The J gene is TRBJ2-1, the V gene TRBV4-1; 13 bases line up with TRBD2. CDR3 length: 19 residues. The junction had 7 bases not matched to a gene; V was cut back by 2 bases and J by 0 bases. Per germline, CDR1 MGHRA and CDR2 YSYEKL.